This T cell receptor (beta chain) was identified during a study of blood T cell repertoires in COVID-19. The wider study: Sites in the United States, Italy and Spain provided acute and convalescent COVID-19 samples.

V was cut by 2 bases and J by 7 bases, with 12 bases left in between. This CDR3 is 15 amino acids long. Germline-derived CDR1 and CDR2 are MNHEY and SMNVEV (reference sequence). Participants' own reports of clinical history determined their cohort assignment. Assay: immunoSEQ multiplex PCR; the TCRdb copy retains only in-frame clones and omits some. The table lists over 300,000 clones, around 86% of them singletons, with under 11% in the top ten. The sample comprised PBMCs or T cells enriched from blood (not recorded which). The V call is TRBV27, the J call TRBJ1-6; no clear D. The receptor was isolated from a woman under 30 who had recovered from COVID-19. The CDR3 DNA follows: TGTGCCAGCAGTTTACGGCAGGCCAGCAATTCACCCCTCCACTTT. Translated, it gives CASSLRQASNSPLHF.